This TCR beta chain was profiled in a study of early T cells in non-severe SARS-CoV-2 infection. The wider study: Bulk RNA taken from unsorted whole blood was sequenced, leaving chains unpaired. Study-wide results and caveats: Matching against VDJdb likely underestimated virus-specific expansions, favoring anti-spike CD8.

The TCR library protocol attached unique molecular identifiers to the individual cDNA molecules. TCRdb passed the 5' RACE reads through MiXCR, listing each CDR3 protein once. The sample lists over 45,000 distinct CDR3 sequences; about 7.6% were seen once. CDR3 size: 16 residues. V was trimmed by 5 bases and J by 5 bases, leaving 18 bases between them. Germline V gene sequence: CDR1 MNHNS, CDR2 SASEGT. This clonotype was counted ten times or more. Its matching antigen is unknown. The rearrangement links TRBV6-1 to TRBJ2-2, with D tentatively TRBD1 (6 bases). The sequence came from an adult who was a healthcare worker with PCR-confirmed SARS-CoV-2 infection or an uninfected control (not recorded which). The sequencing used whole blood, collected at baseline. This CDR3 reads CASSYRVLIQTGELFF. CDR3 DNA: TGTGCCAGCAGTTACAGGGTTCTCATCCAAACCGGGGAGCTGTTTTTT.